This TCR beta chain was observed in a study of monozygotic twins with inflammatory bowel disease. Points on this clonotype: What it recognizes is unknown.

With the 5' RACE reads reprocessed, TCRdb shows one record per CDR3 protein and no DNA. The table lists roughly 170,000 distinct CDR3 sequences. Study results and caveats: T cell subtypes that differed could not be told apart.

The sample comprised blood. The source of this sequence is a human donor with ulcerative colitis or Crohn's disease, or a healthy co-twin of an affected twin (not recorded which).

CDR3 protein: CSARALSVSYGYTF. The chain couples TRBV20-1 to TRBJ1-2. Per the germline V gene, CDR1 is DFQATT and CDR2 is SNEGSKA (reference sequence). The CDR3 extends over 14 amino acids.